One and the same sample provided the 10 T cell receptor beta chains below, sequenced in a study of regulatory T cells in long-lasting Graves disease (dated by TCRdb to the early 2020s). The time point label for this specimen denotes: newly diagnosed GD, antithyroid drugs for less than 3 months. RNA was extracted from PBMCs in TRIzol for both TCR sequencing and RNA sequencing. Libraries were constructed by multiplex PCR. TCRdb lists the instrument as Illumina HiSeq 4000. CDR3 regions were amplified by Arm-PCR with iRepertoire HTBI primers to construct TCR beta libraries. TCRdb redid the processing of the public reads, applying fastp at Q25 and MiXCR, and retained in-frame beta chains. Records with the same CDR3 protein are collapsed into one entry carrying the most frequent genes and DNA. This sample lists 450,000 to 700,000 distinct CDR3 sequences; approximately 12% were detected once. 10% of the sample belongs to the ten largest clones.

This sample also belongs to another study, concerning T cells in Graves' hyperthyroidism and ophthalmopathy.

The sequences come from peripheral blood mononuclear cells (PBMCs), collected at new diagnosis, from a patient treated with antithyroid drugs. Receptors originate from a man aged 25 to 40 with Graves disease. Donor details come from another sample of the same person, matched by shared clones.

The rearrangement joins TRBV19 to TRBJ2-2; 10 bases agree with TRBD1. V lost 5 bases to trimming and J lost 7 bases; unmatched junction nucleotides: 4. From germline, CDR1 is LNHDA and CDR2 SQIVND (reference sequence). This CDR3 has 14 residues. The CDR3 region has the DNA TGTGCCAGTAGTGGGACAGGGGAAAGCGGGGAGCTGTTTTTT. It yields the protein CASSGTGESGELFF. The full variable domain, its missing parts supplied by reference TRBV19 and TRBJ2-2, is DGGITQSPKYLFRKEGQNVTLSCEQNLNHDAMYWYRQDPGQGLRLIYYSQIVNDFQKGDIAEGYSVSREKKESFPLTVTSAQKNPTAFYLCASSGTGESGELFFGEGSRLTVL.

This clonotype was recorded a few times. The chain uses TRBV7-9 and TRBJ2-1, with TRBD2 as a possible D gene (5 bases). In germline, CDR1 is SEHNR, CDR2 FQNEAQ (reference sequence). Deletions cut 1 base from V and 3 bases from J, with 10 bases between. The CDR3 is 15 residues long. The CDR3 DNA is TGTGCCAGCAGCTTAGGAGGGATAGGCTACAATGAGCAGTTCTTC. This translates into CASSLGGIGYNEQFF.

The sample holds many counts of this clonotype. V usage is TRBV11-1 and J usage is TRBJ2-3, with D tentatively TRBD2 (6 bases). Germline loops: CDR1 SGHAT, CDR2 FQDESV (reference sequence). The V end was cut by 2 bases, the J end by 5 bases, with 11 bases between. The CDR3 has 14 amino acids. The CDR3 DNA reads TGTGCCAGCAGCTTACTCGGGAGAGGAGATACGCAGTATTTT. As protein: CASSLLGRGDTQYF.

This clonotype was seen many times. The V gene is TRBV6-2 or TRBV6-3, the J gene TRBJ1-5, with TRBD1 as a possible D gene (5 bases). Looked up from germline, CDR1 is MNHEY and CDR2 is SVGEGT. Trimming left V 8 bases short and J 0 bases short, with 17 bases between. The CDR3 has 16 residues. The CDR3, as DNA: TGTGCCAGCGGGGAAAGACAGTTCTATAGCAATCAGCCCCAGCATTTT. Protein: CASGERQFYSNQPQHF.

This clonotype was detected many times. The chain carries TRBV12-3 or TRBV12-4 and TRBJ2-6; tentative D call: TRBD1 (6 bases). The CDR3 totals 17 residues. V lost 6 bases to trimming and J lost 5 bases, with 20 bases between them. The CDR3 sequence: CASSETGSGLRANVLTF. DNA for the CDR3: TGTGCCAGCAGCGAGACAGGTTCGGGTCTGAGGGCCAACGTCCTGACTTTC.

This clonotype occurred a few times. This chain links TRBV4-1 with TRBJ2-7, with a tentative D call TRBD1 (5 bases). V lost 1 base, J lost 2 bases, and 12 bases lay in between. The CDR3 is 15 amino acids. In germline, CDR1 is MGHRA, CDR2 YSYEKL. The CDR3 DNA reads TGCGCCAGCAGCCAAGCCATCTTAGGGGCCTACGAGCAGTACTTC. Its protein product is CASSQAILGAYEQYF.

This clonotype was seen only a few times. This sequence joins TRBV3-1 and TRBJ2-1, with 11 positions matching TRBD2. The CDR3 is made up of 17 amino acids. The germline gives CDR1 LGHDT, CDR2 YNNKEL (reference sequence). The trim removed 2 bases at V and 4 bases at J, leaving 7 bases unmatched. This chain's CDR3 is CASSQRVGTSGYNEQFF. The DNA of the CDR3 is TGTGCCAGCAGCCAACGGGTCGGGACTAGCGGATACAATGAGCAGTTCTTC.

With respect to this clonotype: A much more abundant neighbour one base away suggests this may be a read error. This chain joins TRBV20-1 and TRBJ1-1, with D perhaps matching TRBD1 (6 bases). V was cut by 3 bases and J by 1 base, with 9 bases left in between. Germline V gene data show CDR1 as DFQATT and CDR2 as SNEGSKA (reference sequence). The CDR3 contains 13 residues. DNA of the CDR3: TGCAGTGCTAGCGGGACACCGAACACTGAAGCTTTCTTT. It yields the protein CSASGTPNTEAFF.

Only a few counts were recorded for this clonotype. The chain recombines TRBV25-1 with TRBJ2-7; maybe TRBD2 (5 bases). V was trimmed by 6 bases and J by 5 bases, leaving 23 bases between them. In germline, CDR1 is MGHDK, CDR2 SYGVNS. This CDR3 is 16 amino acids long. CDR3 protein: CASSPISGSHPNEQYF. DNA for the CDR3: TGTGCCAGCAGCCCAATCTCGGGAAGCCACCCGAACGAGCAGTACTTC.

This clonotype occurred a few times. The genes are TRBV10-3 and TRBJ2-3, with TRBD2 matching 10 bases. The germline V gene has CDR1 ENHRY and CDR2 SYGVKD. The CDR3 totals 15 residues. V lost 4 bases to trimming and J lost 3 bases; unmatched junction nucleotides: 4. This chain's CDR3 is CAISGSGRVTDTQYF. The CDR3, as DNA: TGTGCCATCAGTGGAAGCGGGAGGGTAACAGATACGCAGTATTTT.